Below, 26 T cell receptor beta chains from the same sample are listed, as sequenced in a study of human T cells and chemical hapten exposure. TCRdb processed the RACE reads anew with MiXCR; each CDR3 protein has one entry. The sample carries about 200,000 distinct CDR3 sequences, approximately 24% recorded once. Regarding time point: patch test 3, about 24 weeks after DPC sensitization. The treatment here: therapeutic diphenylcyclopropenone sensitization with weekly scalp DPC. This specimen consisted of whole blood, obtained in connection with sensitization to the hapten diphenylcyclopropenone (DPC). These receptor sequences come from a middle-aged woman with alopecia areata. Some clones in this sample may be carry-over from other donors' samples.

The V call is TRBV29-1, the J call TRBJ2-5; 8 nucleotides match TRBD2. Germline values: CDR1 SQVTM, CDR2 ANQGSEA. With V trimmed by 4 bases and J by 5 bases, 6 bases remained unmatched. This CDR3 region has 13 residues. CDR3 region: CSVGREGPETQYF. Here the CDR3 DNA reads TGCAGCGTTGGTCGGGAGGGCCCGGAGACCCAGTACTTC.

The rearrangement joins TRBV20-1 to TRBJ2-3; 10 bases align to TRBD2. The V segment lost 0 bases and the J segment 9 bases; nucleotides outside the gene matches: 12. The length of the CDR3 is 16 residues. CDR1 and CDR2 (germline): DFQATT, SNEGSKA (reference sequence). The CDR3 here is CSARDIERGGLGTQYF. DNA of the CDR3: TGCAGTGCTAGAGATATCGAGCGGGGGGGGTTAGGCACGCAGTATTTT.

This clonotype was seen a handful of times. The chain carries TRBV5-6 and TRBJ2-5; the D is unclear. This CDR3 contains 15 residues. Germline V gives CDR1 SGHDT, CDR2 YYEEEE. V was shortened by 0 bases and J by 2 bases, with 11 bases between the two germline ends. The CDR3 DNA sequence: TGTGCCAGCAGCTTGGTGGCAGGTAGACAAGAGACCCAGTACTTC. Protein sequence: CASSLVAGRQETQYF.

The chain is built from TRBV11-3 and TRBJ2-1; D is possibly TRBD2 (6 bases). With 0 bases removed from V and 9 bases from J, the gap between germline ends came to 12 bases. The germline CDR1 and CDR2 sequences are SGHNT and YENEEA. The CDR3 contains 14 residues. DNA of the CDR3: TGTGCCAGCAGCTTAGAGGGGAGAGCGGGTGAGCAGTTCTTC. Protein product: CASSLEGRAGEQFF.

This clonotype has a handful of counts. The V call is TRBV20-1, the J call TRBJ2-2; D is unclear. CDR1 and CDR2 (germline): DFQATT, SNEGSKA (reference sequence). Trimming shortened V by 2 bases and J by 3 bases, and 7 bases separated the two germline ends. The CDR3 is 13 amino acids. DNA for the CDR3: TGCAGTGCTAGACTGGGGTACACCGGGGAGCTGTTTTTT. Protein sequence: CSARLGYTGELFF.

This clonotype was counted a few times. V usage is TRBV4-2 and J usage is TRBJ1-1; D gene uncertain. Germline-derived CDR1 and CDR2 are LGHNA and YNFKEQ. The V and J ends lost 1 base and 3 bases respectively, with 9 bases between them. The CDR3 contains 14 residues. The DNA of the CDR3 is TGTGCCAGCAGCCAAGGTGTGGGGTACACTGAAGCTTTCTTT. Translating it yields CASSQGVGYTEAFF.

The gene calls are TRBV12-5 and TRBJ2-3; D call uncertain. V was clipped by 7 bases and J by 4 bases, with 15 bases between them. The germline V gene encodes CDR1 LGHNT and CDR2 FRNRAP. CDR3 size: 14 residues. CDR3 sequence: CASAPPSFADTQYF. CDR3 nucleotides: TGTGCTAGTGCTCCCCCGTCTTTTGCAGATACGCAGTATTTT. The full variable domain, with the rest looked up from reference TRBV12-5 and TRBJ2-3, is DARVTQTPRHKVTEMGQEVTMRCQPILGHNTVFWYRQTMMQGLELLAYFRNRAPLDDSGMPKDRFSAEMPDATLATLKIQPSEPRDSAVYFCASAPPSFADTQYFGPGTRLTVL.

At least ten counts were recorded for this clonotype. This chain links TRBV6-4 with TRBJ2-1; possibly TRBD1 or TRBD2 for D (6 bases each). V shed 0 bases and J shed 8 bases, with 11 bases lying between them. This CDR3 has 14 residues. Germline lookup yields CDR1 MRHNA and CDR2 SNTAGT. CDR3 residues: CASSDSLEGDEQFF. CDR3 sequence (DNA): TGTGCCAGCAGTGACTCCCTGGAGGGGGATGAGCAGTTCTTC.

This clonotype has just a few counts. The chain joins TRBV7-6 to TRBJ2-3; 9 positions agree with TRBD1. Trimming at V came to 1 base and at J to 1 base, leaving 6 bases not matched to a gene. CDR1 and CDR2 from the germline V gene are SGHVS and FNYEAQ. This CDR3 is 17 amino acids long. CDR3 loop: CASSLVGTGSRTDTQYF. The DNA for the CDR3 is TGTGCCAGCAGCTTAGTCGGGACAGGGAGTCGCACAGATACGCAGTATTTT.

Only a few counts were recorded for this clonotype. The V and J genes are TRBV30 and TRBJ2-2, with D hard to call. V dropped 5 bases and J dropped 3 bases, with 13 bases sitting between them. The CDR3 covers 14 residues. Germline CDR1 and CDR2: GTSNPN and SVGIG (reference sequence). The CDR3: CAWEVVTDTGELFF. CDR3 coding DNA: TGTGCCTGGGAGGTAGTAACGGACACCGGGGAGCTGTTTTTT.

The chain has TRBV24-1 and TRBJ1-3; D is uncertain. The CDR3 extends over 15 amino acids. The germline CDR1 and CDR2 sequences are KGHDR and SFDVKD. Trimming stripped 3 bases from V and 4 bases from J, with 12 bases between. The DNA of the CDR3 is TGTGCCACCAGTGATGGCCCCTGGGCGGGAAACACCATATATTTT. As protein: CATSDGPWAGNTIYF.

In this sample, this clonotype turned up many times. The V gene is TRBV20-1, the J gene TRBJ2-6; weak D call: TRBD2 (6 bases). CDR1 and CDR2 (germline): DFQATT, SNEGSKA (reference sequence). The CDR3 length is 16 residues. V dropped 2 bases and J dropped 3 bases, with 14 bases sitting between them. The CDR3 is CSARRSGAGGANVLTF. In nucleotides, the CDR3 is TGCAGTGCTAGAAGGTCCGGAGCGGGTGGGGCCAACGTCCTGACTTTC.

This clonotype has only a few counts. This chain connects TRBV6-6 to TRBJ2-7; tentative D call: TRBD2 (5 bases). Looked up from germline, CDR1 is MNHNY and CDR2 is SVGAGI (reference sequence). The CDR3 consists of 15 residues. Trimming shortened V by 0 bases and J by 6 bases, and 15 bases separated the two germline ends. CDR3 DNA sequence: TGTGCCAGCAGTTACTCCAGCCTAGCAGAGGCCGAGCAGTACTTC. This gives the protein CASSYSSLAEAEQYF.

This clonotype has ten or more counts. The chain has TRBV29-1 and TRBJ1-1; D unresolved. This CDR3 spans 10 amino acids. Trimming pared 3 bases from V and 5 bases from J, leaving 4 bases between. From germline, CDR1 is SQVTM and CDR2 ANQGSEA. The CDR3 DNA reads TGCAGCGTTGAGAGTACTGAAGCTTTCTTT. Protein sequence: CSVESTEAFF.

This clonotype was observed a handful of times. The chain joins TRBV5-5 to TRBJ1-5; TRBD1 matches 8 bases. The trim removed 4 bases at V and 5 bases at J, leaving 5 bases unmatched. The CDR3 spans 14 residues. Germline CDR1 SGHKS, CDR2 YYEKEE (reference sequence). The CDR3 sequence is CASSPGTGYQPQHF. CDR3 coding DNA: TGTGCCAGCAGCCCCGGGACAGGATATCAGCCCCAGCATTTT.

The rearrangement uses TRBV24-1 and TRBJ2-1, with D perhaps matching TRBD1 or TRBD2 (5 bases each). The V end was cut by 10 bases, the J end by 5 bases, with 11 bases between. The CDR3 consists of 12 residues. CDR1 is KGHDR, CDR2 SFDVKD, per germline. The CDR3 coding sequence is TGTGCCACTAGGGGACCCGACAATGAGCAGTTCTTC. Its translation: CATRGPDNEQFF.

This chain uses TRBV7-6 with TRBJ1-3; 8 positions match TRBD1. Unmatched junction bases numbered 7, after V lost 5 bases and J lost 1 base. Germline CDR1 and CDR2: SGHVS and FNYEAQ. The CDR3 length is 16 residues. The CDR3 DNA follows: TGTGCCAGCAGCCATCGGACAGGGTGGTCTGGAAACACCATATATTTT. Translating it yields CASSHRTGWSGNTIYF.

This clonotype came up a few times. The rearrangement links TRBV10-3 to TRBJ2-3; D may be TRBD1 (5 bases). CDR1 is ENHRY and CDR2 is SYGVKD in the germline V gene. Deletions cut 4 bases from V and 5 bases from J, with 10 bases between. The CDR3 loop spans 13 amino acids. CDR3: CAISGTRGDTQYF. The CDR3, as DNA: TGTGCCATCAGTGGGACAAGGGGAGATACGCAGTATTTT.

This clonotype was recorded a few times. The chain joins TRBV20-1 to TRBJ2-7; TRBD2 agrees at 7 bases. The CDR3 sequence is 17 residues long. The V gene's germline CDR1 is DFQATT and CDR2 SNEGSKA (reference sequence). V lost 2 bases, J lost 6 bases, and 19 bases stayed unmatched. The CDR3 protein is CSARSGSDGGYYGEQYF. DNA for the CDR3: TGCAGTGCTAGAAGCGGGTCTGACGGGGGGTATTATGGCGAGCAGTACTTC.

V gene TRBV2 combines with J gene TRBJ2-1, with 7 bases identical to TRBD1. V shed 6 bases, J shed 7 bases, and the junction held 6 bases outside the gene matches. This CDR3 comprises 13 residues. The germline V gene has CDR1 SNHLY and CDR2 FYNNEI. As DNA, the CDR3 is TGTGCCAGCAGGACAGGGCTCGGGAATGAGCAGTTCTTC. Protein sequence: CASRTGLGNEQFF.

This clonotype has more than one count but fewer than ten. This sequence joins TRBV6-5 and TRBJ2-1; 10 bases fit TRBD2. With V trimmed by 7 bases and J by 7 bases, 10 bases remained unmatched. The CDR3 totals 15 residues. Per the germline V gene, CDR1 is MNHEY and CDR2 is SVGAGI. In nucleotides, the CDR3 is TGTGCCAGCACCCTAATAGCGGGAGGTATGAATGAGCAGTTCTTC. This encodes CASTLIAGGMNEQFF.

This clonotype was found many times. The V and J genes are TRBV18 and TRBJ1-2; the D is unclear. The germline V gene encodes CDR1 KGHSH and CDR2 LQKENI. The V end was cut by 3 bases, the J end by 1 base, with 6 bases between. This CDR3 is 13 amino acids long. CDR3 sequence (DNA): TGTGCCAGCTCACCCGGGGTTAACTATGGCTACACCTTC. Translating it yields CASSPGVNYGYTF. Looking up the rest from reference TRBV18 and TRBJ1-2 gives the full variable domain: NAGVMQNPRHLVRRRGQEARLRCSPMKGHSHVYWYRQLPEEGLKFMVYLQKENIIDESGMPKERFSAEFPKEGPSILRIQQVVRGDSAAYFCASSPGVNYGYTFGSGTRLTVV.

This chain joins TRBV5-1 and TRBJ1-1, with D maybe TRBD1 (6 bases). Deletions cut 4 bases from V and 3 bases from J, with 34 bases between. The CDR3 spans 21 residues. Germline V lookup: CDR1 SGHRS, CDR2 YFSETQ. Here the CDR3 DNA reads TGCGCCAGCAGCCGGGCCGTCGCCTTTCCGGGAACAGGGAACCCGGACACTGAAGCTTTCTTT. Translating gives CASSRAVAFPGTGNPDTEAFF.

This chain joins TRBV29-1 and TRBJ1-1, with 7 bases matching TRBD1. CDR1 SQVTM and CDR2 ANQGSEA come from the germline V gene. The CDR3 consists of 13 residues. The V segment lost 7 bases and the J segment 0 bases; nucleotides outside the gene matches: 5. The CDR3: CSAVGQMNTEAFF. The CDR3 region has the DNA TGCAGCGCTGTGGGACAGATGAACACTGAAGCTTTCTTT.

The V call is TRBV6-2 or TRBV6-3, the J call TRBJ2-3; 12 bases map to TRBD2. The CDR3 covers 18 residues. Germline CDR1 is MNHEY and CDR2 is SVGEGT. V lost 6 bases, J lost 2 bases, and 12 bases stayed unmatched. CDR3 in amino acids: CASRATSGRAGHTDTQYF. The CDR3 DNA reads TGTGCCAGCAGGGCGACTAGCGGGAGAGCAGGTCACACAGATACGCAGTATTTT.

The chain combines TRBV28 with TRBJ2-5; D gene uncertain. Germline V lookup: CDR1 MDHEN, CDR2 SYDVKM. The CDR3 spans 14 residues. Trimming left V 2 bases short and J 2 bases short, with 9 bases between. The DNA for the CDR3 is TGTGCCAGCAGTTTAGTCGGACGGCAAGAGACCCAGTACTTC. Translated: CASSLVGRQETQYF.